The 22 T cell receptor beta chains below come from one sample, sequenced in a study of blood T cell repertoires in COVID-19. The repertoire was sequenced with immunoSEQ multiplex PCR; TCRdb's copy has only in-frame clones and lacks some. This sample carries about 120,000 clones, 85% of them seen once, and the ten largest clones take 25% to 30%. The sample consisted of peripheral blood. The source is an elderly woman with acute or convalescent COVID-19.

This clone has only a few counts. The gene calls are TRBV25-1 and TRBJ1-6, with TRBD1 as a possible D gene (6 bases). The CDR3 is made up of 15 amino acids. The germline gives CDR1 MGHDK, CDR2 SYGVNS. Trimming shortened V by 4 bases and J by 9 bases, and 16 bases separated the two germline ends. The CDR3 reads CASSVRDIYGSPLHF. The CDR3, as DNA: TGTGCCAGCAGTGTCCGGGACATCTACGGTTCACCCCTCCACTTT.

This clone was detected only a few times. Other DNA sequences in the same sample also yield this CDR3. The V and J genes are TRBV5-1 and TRBJ1-2, with D unresolved. CDR3 length equals 13 residues. Trimming removed 4 bases at V and 0 bases at J, with 7 bases between. Per germline, CDR1 SGHRS and CDR2 YFSETQ. CDR3 nucleotide sequence: TGCGCCAGCAGCGGGGAGGCTAACTATGGCTACACCTTC. It translates to CASSGEANYGYTF. The whole variable domain, remainder taken from reference TRBV5-1 and TRBJ1-2, is KAGVTQTPRYLIKTRGQQVTLSCSPISGHRSVSWYQQTPGQGLQFLFEYFSETQRNKGNFPGRFSGRQFSNSRSEMNVSTLELGDSALYLCASSGEANYGYTFGSGTRLTVV.

On this clone: The same CDR3 arises from other DNA sequences in this sample as well. V and J are TRBV9 and TRBJ2-1; TRBD1 aligns across 8 bases. CDR1 and CDR2 from the germline V gene are SGDLS and YYNGEE. The CDR3 length is 15 residues. V trimming: 2 bases; J trimming: 1 base; junction bases outside the gene matches: 2. The CDR3 DNA sequence: TGTGCCAGCAGCGTTGGGACAGGTTCCTACAATGAGCAGTTCTTC. Translated: CASSVGTGSYNEQFF. Full variable domain (remainder filled in from reference TRBV9 and TRBJ2-1): DSGVTQTPKHLITATGQRVTLRCSPRSGDLSVYWYQQSLDQGLQFLIQYYNGEERAKGNILERFSAQQFPDLHSELNLSSLELGDSALYFCASSVGTGSYNEQFFGPGTRLTVL.

This chain connects TRBV2 to TRBJ1-2, with D perhaps TRBD1 (6 bases). This CDR3 has 14 residues. Germline V gene lookup returns CDR1 SNHLY and CDR2 FYNNEI. Trimming removed 8 bases at V and 4 bases at J, with 17 bases between. CDR3 sequence reads: CASVQGIALYGYTF. Here the CDR3 DNA reads TGTGCCAGCGTACAGGGAATCGCTCTCTATGGCTACACCTTC. Variable domain in full (rest from reference TRBV2 and TRBJ1-2): EPEVTQTPSHQVTQMGQEVILRCVPISNHLYFYWYRQILGQKVEFLVSFYNNEISEKSEIFDDQFSVERPDGSNFTLKIRSTKLEDSAMYFCASVQGIALYGYTFGSGTRLTVV.

V usage is TRBV7-2 and J usage is TRBJ1-2; 8 positions agree with TRBD1. The CDR3 is 14 residues long. The germline V gene encodes CDR1 SGHTA and CDR2 FQGNSA. V shed 4 bases and J 3 bases; nucleotides not matched to a gene: 4. This CDR3 reads CASSSGGAYYGYTF. The CDR3 nucleotides read TGTGCCAGCAGCTCAGGGGGCGCATACTATGGCTACACCTTC.

This clone occurred once. This chain links TRBV3-1 (or the pseudogene TRBV3-2) with TRBJ2-1; D is perhaps TRBD1 (6 bases). The germline V gene encodes CDR1 LGHDT and CDR2 YNNKEL (reference sequence). The CDR3 spans 15 residues. The V end lost 4 bases, the J end lost 1 base, and 11 bases lay between the germline ends. The CDR3 loop reads CASSPRQGSYNEQFF. For the CDR3, the DNA is TGTGCCAGCAGCCCACGGCAGGGGTCCTACAATGAGCAGTTCTTC.

This clone was seen more than once but under ten times. The chain uses TRBV7-9 and TRBJ1-2, with TRBD1 identical over 7 bases. V shed 1 base, J shed 1 base, and the junction held 3 bases outside the gene matches. This CDR3 spans 15 amino acids. Germline V gene sequence: CDR1 SEHNR, CDR2 FQNEAQ (reference sequence). The CDR3: CASSLGGDSNYGYTF. The DNA for the CDR3 is TGTGCCAGCAGCTTAGGGGGGGACAGTAACTATGGCTACACCTTC.

The rearrangement links TRBV5-6 to TRBJ1-2; the match to TRBD1 covers 8 bases. Germline lookup yields CDR1 SGHDT and CDR2 YYEEEE. V gave up 4 bases and J gave up 3 bases; unmatched junction bases: 11. This CDR3 is 16 amino acids long. The CDR3 here is CASSTPQGDLYYGYTF. The DNA of the CDR3 is TGTGCCAGCAGCACCCCACAGGGGGACCTCTACTATGGCTACACCTTC.

This chain links TRBV28 with TRBJ1-6; D unclear. V was shortened by 7 bases and J by 9 bases, with 19 bases between the two germline ends. From germline, CDR1 is MDHEN and CDR2 SYDVKM. The CDR3 sequence is 15 residues long. CDR3 loop: CASTPRLFIRSPLHF. CDR3 DNA: TGTGCCAGCACCCCGCGACTGTTTATTCGTTCACCCCTCCACTTT.

The CDR3 sequence is CASSLWGEGNEKLFF. CDR3 in DNA: TGTGCCAGCAGTTTGTGGGGAGAGGGAAATGAAAAACTGTTTTTT. The chain couples TRBV27 to TRBJ1-4; D is unresolved. The V and J ends lost 3 bases and 5 bases respectively, with 13 bases between them. CDR1 is MNHEY, CDR2 SMNVEV, per germline (reference sequence). The CDR3 spans 15 residues.

This clone was recorded once. The rearrangement joins TRBV5-1 to TRBJ1-6, with TRBD1 identical over 8 bases. The CDR3 runs to 18 residues. V trimming: 3 bases; J trimming: 1 base; junction bases outside the gene matches: 9. Germline V gene data show CDR1 as SGHRS and CDR2 as YFSETQ. DNA for the CDR3: TGCGCCAGCAGCTCTGGACAGGGAAGACGATCCTATAATTCACCCCTCCACTTT. Amino acids: CASSSGQGRRSYNSPLHF.

The chain is built from TRBV14 and TRBJ2-5; 7 bases line up with TRBD1. Germline V CDR1 and CDR2: SGHDN, FVKESK. This CDR3 contains 14 residues. The V and J ends lost 3 bases and 2 bases, in that order; junction bases with no gene match: 3. CDR3: CASSQLGQQETQYF. Written as DNA, the CDR3 is TGTGCCAGCAGCCAGCTGGGACAGCAAGAGACCCAGTACTTC.

The chain carries TRBV7-2 and TRBJ1-6, with 10 positions matching TRBD1. Germline V gives CDR1 SGHTA, CDR2 FQGNSA. The CDR3 extends over 14 amino acids. V shed 4 bases, J shed 10 bases, and the junction held 4 bases outside the gene matches. This chain's CDR3 is CASSYGTGVSPLHF. The CDR3 region has the DNA TGTGCCAGCAGCTATGGGACAGGGGTCTCACCCCTCCACTTT.

V is TRBV9 and J is TRBJ1-1; D call uncertain. Trimming removed 0 bases from V and 1 base from J, with 10 bases in between. The CDR3 sequence is 15 residues long. Per the germline V gene, CDR1 is SGDLS and CDR2 is YYNGEE. CDR3 protein: CASSVAHGANTEAFF. The CDR3, as DNA: TGTGCCAGCAGCGTAGCTCATGGAGCGAACACTGAAGCTTTCTTT.

This sequence joins TRBV7-2 and TRBJ2-7; D unresolved. CDR3 size: 13 residues. CDR1 SGHTA and CDR2 FQGNSA come from the germline V gene. V was pared by 0 bases and J by 1 base, with 4 bases between. The CDR3 sequence: CASSLARSYEQYV. The CDR3, as DNA: TGTGCCAGCAGCTTAGCTCGGTCCTACGAGCAGTACGTC.

This chain joins TRBV11-2 and TRBJ1-5; TRBD1 aligns across 7 bases. The germline gives CDR1 SGHAT, CDR2 FQNNGV. The CDR3 extends over 15 amino acids. With V trimmed by 6 bases and J by 3 bases, 8 bases remained unmatched. The CDR3 region is CASRSKTGYNQPQHF. In DNA, the CDR3 is TGTGCCAGCAGGAGTAAGACAGGGTACAATCAGCCCCAGCATTTT.

The rearrangement uses TRBV19 and TRBJ1-2, with a tentative D call TRBD1 (6 bases). The V end was cut by 3 bases, the J end by 7 bases, with 12 bases between. This CDR3 has 13 amino acids. CDR1 is LNHDA and CDR2 is SQIVND in the germline V gene (reference sequence). The CDR3 DNA is TGTGCCAGTAGTATCGGTCAGGGGTTTGGCTACACCTTC. Translated, it gives CASSIGQGFGYTF.

This clone was seen a few times. The CDR3, as DNA: TGTGCCAGCAGCACCTCCCAGGGAAGAGGAACTGAAGCTTTCTTT. Translating it yields CASSTSQGRGTEAFF. V is TRBV7-9 and J is TRBJ1-1; the D gene is possibly TRBD1 (5 bases). V lost 5 bases, J lost 5 bases, and 18 bases lay in between. CDR3 length: 15 amino acids. The germline V gene has CDR1 SEHNR and CDR2 FQNEAQ (reference sequence).

The V gene is TRBV10-3, the J gene TRBJ2-2; perhaps TRBD2 as D (5 bases). Germline V gene sequence: CDR1 ENHRY, CDR2 SYGVKD. The CDR3 is made up of 15 amino acids. Between the trimmed V and J ends, which lost 1 base and 6 bases, there was a span of 12 bases. As DNA, the CDR3 is TGTGCCATCAGTGAGTTTGGAGGTTTCGCCGGGGAGCTGTTTTTT. Protein product: CAISEFGGFAGELFF.

This rearrangement joins TRBV19 to TRBJ1-1; maybe TRBD1 (5 bases). V was pared by 6 bases and J by 4 bases, with 15 bases between. This CDR3 comprises 14 residues. Germline V lookup: CDR1 LNHDA, CDR2 SQIVND (reference sequence). The CDR3 is CASSPRVDTTEAFF. The CDR3 region has the DNA TGTGCCAGTAGCCCCAGAGTGGACACCACTGAAGCTTTCTTT.

This chain joins TRBV5-1 and TRBJ1-3; 7 bases align to TRBD1. The J segment lost 7 bases and the V segment lost 2 bases, leaving 6 bases of the junction unmatched. The germline CDR1 and CDR2 sequences are SGHRS and YFSETQ. This CDR3 contains 14 residues. The CDR3 coding sequence is TGCGCCAGCAGCTTACGCCAGGGGGATAACACCATATATTTT. Its translation is CASSLRQGDNTIYF.

As concerns this clone: Other DNA sequences in the same sample also yield this CDR3. The chain uses TRBV4-1 and TRBJ1-1; TRBD1 is a possible D gene (5 bases). The CDR3 covers 13 residues. The V and J ends lost 3 bases and 1 base respectively, with 6 bases between them. Germline V gene data show CDR1 as MGHRA and CDR2 as YSYEKL. The DNA of the CDR3 is TGCGCCAGCAGCCAGGGGCGGAACACTGAAGCTTTCTTT. This sequence encodes CASSQGRNTEAFF.